This T cell receptor beta chain stems from a study of T cell repertoires in cytomegalovirus infection. Germline CDR1 LGHNT, CDR2 FRNRAP. The CDR3 runs to 14 residues. Trimming took off 4 bases at V and 3 bases at J, with 9 bases between the two ends. This clonotype was counted between two and nine times. As yet, its antigen is unknown. Each CDR3 protein gets one entry after TCRdb re-called the reads with MiXCR. The sample contains some 270,000 distinct CDR3 sequences, approximately 22% of which appear only once. Sequencing used cultured PBMCs, obtained from culture after CMV antigen stimulation. V and J are TRBV12-5 and TRBJ2-2; D not resolved. This receptor was identified in a human donor in good health (CMV status not recorded). Some clones in this sample may be carry-over from other donors' samples. The CDR3 DNA reads TGTGCTAGTGGTTCGTTTCCCTACACCGGGGAGCTGTTTTTT. Its translation: CASGSFPYTGELFF.